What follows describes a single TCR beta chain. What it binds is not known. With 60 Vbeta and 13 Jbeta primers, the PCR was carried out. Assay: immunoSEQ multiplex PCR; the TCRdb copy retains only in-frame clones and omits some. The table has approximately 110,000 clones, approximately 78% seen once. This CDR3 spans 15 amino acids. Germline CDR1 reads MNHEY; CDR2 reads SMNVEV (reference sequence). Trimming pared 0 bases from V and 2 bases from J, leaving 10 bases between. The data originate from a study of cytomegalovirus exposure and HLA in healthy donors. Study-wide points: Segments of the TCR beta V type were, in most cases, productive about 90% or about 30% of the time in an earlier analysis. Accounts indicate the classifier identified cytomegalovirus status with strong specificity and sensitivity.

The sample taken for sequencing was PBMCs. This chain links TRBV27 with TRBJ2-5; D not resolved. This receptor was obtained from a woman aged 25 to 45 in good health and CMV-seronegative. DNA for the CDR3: TGTGCCAGCAGTTTATCTAACAGCTTACAAGAGACCCAGTACTTC. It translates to CASSLSNSLQETQYF.